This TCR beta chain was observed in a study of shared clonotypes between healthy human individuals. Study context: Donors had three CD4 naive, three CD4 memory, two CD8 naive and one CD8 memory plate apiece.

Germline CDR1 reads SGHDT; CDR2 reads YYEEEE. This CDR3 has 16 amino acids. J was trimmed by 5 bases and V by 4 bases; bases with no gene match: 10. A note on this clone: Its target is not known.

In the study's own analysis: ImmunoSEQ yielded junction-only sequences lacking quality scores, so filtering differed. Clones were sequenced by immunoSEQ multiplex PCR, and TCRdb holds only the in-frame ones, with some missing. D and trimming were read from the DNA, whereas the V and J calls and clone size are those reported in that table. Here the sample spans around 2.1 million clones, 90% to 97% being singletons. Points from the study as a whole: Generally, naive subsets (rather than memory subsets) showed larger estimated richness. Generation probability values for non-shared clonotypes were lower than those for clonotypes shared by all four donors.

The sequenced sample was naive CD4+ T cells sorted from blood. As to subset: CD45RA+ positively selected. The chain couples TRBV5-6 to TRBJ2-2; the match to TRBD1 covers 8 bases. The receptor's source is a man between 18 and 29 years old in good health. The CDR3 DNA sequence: TGTGCCAGCAGCATTACCAGGGGGCTGTGGACCGGGGAGCTGTTTTTT. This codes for CASSITRGLWTGELFF. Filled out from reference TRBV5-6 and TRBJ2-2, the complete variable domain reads DAGVTQSPTHLIKTRGQQVTLRCSPKSGHDTVSWYQQALGQGPQFIFQYYEEEERQRGNFPDRFSGHQFPNYSSELNVNALLLGDSALYLCASSITRGLWTGELFFGEGSRLTVL.